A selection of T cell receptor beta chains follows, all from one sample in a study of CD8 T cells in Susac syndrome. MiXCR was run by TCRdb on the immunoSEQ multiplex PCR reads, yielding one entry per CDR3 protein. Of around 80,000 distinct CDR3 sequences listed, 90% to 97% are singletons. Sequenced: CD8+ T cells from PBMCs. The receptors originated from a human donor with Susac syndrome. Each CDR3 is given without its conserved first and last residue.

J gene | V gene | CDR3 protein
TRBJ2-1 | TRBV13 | ASSFVLYNEQF
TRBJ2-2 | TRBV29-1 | SVMGLAGRNTGELF
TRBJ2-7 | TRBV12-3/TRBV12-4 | ASRPGHSSYEQY
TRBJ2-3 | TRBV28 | ASSSTEDREWPDTQY
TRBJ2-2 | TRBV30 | ACWGTGELF
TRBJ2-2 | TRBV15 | ATSSSGSNTGELF
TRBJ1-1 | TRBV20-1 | SARGLGQAHTEAF
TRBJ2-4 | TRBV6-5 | ASSYHRDSQNIQY
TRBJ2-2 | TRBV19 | ATSIWWATGELF
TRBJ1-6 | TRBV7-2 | ASSRDGYSPLH
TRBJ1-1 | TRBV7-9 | ASKGGNTEAF
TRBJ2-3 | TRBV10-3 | AISEPTGADTQY
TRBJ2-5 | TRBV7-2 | ASSRSTGDEETQY
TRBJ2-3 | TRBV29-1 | SVWFSTDTQY
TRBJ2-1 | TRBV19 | ASSIAPTGPEQF
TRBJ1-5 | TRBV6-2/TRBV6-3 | ASTDSNQPQH
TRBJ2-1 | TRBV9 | ASSTNYNEQF
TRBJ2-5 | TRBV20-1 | SARQETQY
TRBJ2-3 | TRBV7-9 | ATTPVTDTQY
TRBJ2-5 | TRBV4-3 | ASSQELAGGTQY
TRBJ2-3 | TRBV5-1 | ASSATGGTDTQY
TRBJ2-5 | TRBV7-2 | ASSLAATERETQY
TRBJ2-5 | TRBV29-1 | SASDSPGETQY
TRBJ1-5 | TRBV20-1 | SAQDREYQPQH
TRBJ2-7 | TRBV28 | ASRLDYHYEQY
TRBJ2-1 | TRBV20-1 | SARGQGANEQF
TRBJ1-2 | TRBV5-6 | ASSLLVGRTSYGYT
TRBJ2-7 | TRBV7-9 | ASSSTGGRGSYEQY
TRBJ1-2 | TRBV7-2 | ASSPFPGGDGYT
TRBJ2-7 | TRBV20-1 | SARAGSSYEQY
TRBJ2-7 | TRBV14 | ASSHGAAGPYEQY
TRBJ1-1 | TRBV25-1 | ASSVTGENTEAF
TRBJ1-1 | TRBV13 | ASSDNRGLRDTEAF
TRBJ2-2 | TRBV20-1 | SAPAWTGELF
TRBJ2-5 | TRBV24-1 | ATSDRGGETQY
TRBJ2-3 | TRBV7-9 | ASSHNNWEPDTQY
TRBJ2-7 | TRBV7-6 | ASSLFRGPSYEQY
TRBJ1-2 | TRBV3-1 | ASSQELQGPNGYT
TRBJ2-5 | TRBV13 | ASSPRDSQETQY
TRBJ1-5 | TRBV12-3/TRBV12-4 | ASSWGLGIQPQH
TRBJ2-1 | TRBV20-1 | SARGLAGGRYTYNEQF
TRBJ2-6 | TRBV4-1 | ASSPPSGSGANVLT
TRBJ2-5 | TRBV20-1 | SAVKGTAQETQY
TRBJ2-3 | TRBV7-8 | ASSLVAGGTDTQY
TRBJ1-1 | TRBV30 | AWSWGEGTEAF
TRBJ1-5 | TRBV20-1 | SARDEGRSSQPQH
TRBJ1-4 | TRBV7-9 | ASSLRGQATNEKLF
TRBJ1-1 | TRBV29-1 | SVDWRIGEAF
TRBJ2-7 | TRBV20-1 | SARDKVPSYEQY
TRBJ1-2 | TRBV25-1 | ASSEGAGGPRGGYT
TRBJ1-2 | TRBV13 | ASSFKGGGYGYT